These T cell receptor beta chains were read from a single sample in a study of OX40 agonist ivuxolimab in advanced cancers. The repertoire was sequenced with immunoSEQ multiplex PCR; TCRdb's copy has only in-frame clones and lacks some. The table includes roughly 99,000 clones, about 91% detected once. Sequenced material: CD4+ or CD8+ T cells sorted from blood, taken in a trial of the OX40 agonist ivuxolimab. The receptor set was obtained from an adult with an advanced solid tumor such as melanoma, head and neck, liver or kidney cancer. CDR3s include the opening cysteine and the closing phenylalanine or tryptophan. A D gene is named only where the DNA matches it firmly. Rows give clone size only sometimes, using once, few, many, or a class for an expanded clone.

TGTGCCAGCAGCGTAGGAACTGCAGGGATCAATGAGCAGTTCTTC	CASSVGTAGINEQFF	TRBV9	.	.	TRBJ2-1
TGTGCCAGTAGTACCCTGACAGGCCGGGCCACTGAAGCTTTCTTT	CASSTLTGRATEAFF	TRBV19	.	.	TRBJ1-1
TGTGCCAGCAGCCCCTGGACAGATCAAGAGACCCAGTACTTC	CASSPWTDQETQYF	TRBV9	.	.	TRBJ2-5
TGTGCCAGCACGTCGACAACCAATCAGCCCCAGCATTTT	CASTSTTNQPQHF	TRBV2	.	few	TRBJ1-5
TGTGCCAGCAGTTTCCTGGGGGATAATGAGAACAATGAGCAGTTCTTC	CASSFLGDNENNEQFF	TRBV28	.	.	TRBJ2-1
TGTGCCAGCAGCCGGGACTCCACTCTGAACACTGAAGCTTTCTTT	CASSRDSTLNTEAFF	TRBV6-5	.	.	TRBJ1-1
TGTGCCAGCAGCTTGGCCGGGACTAGCTCGAGCCGTGATCCCTATGAGCAGTTCTTC	CASSLAGTSSSRDPYEQFF	TRBV13	TRBD2	.	TRBJ2-1
TGTGCCAGCAGCGTAGGAGGCACTACCTACGAGCAGTACTTC	CASSVGGTTYEQYF	TRBV9	.	.	TRBJ2-7
TGTGCCAGCAGTGAATTTCAAACGAGCTCCTACAATGAGCAGTTCTTC	CASSEFQTSSYNEQFF	TRBV6-1	.	.	TRBJ2-1
TGTGCCAGCAGTTACTCGTCTCCATCGGGCCTAGGGGGGCAGTACTTC	CASSYSSPSGLGGQYF	TRBV6-5	.	.	TRBJ2-7
TGTGCCATCACCAAGCGGGAGGACTCCTACAATGAGCAGTTCTTC	CAITKREDSYNEQFF	TRBV10-3	TRBD2	.	TRBJ2-1
TGTGCCAGCAGCGACAGCCCAACTAATGAAAAACTGTTTTTT	CASSDSPTNEKLFF	TRBV9	.	once	TRBJ1-4
TGCGCCAGCAGCCAAAAGGAGACTAGCGGTACATCCTACAATGAGCAGTTCTTC	CASSQKETSGTSYNEQFF	TRBV4-1	TRBD2	.	TRBJ2-1
TGTGCCAGCAGCCTCCCGGGACACAGCTATGGCTACACCTTC	CASSLPGHSYGYTF	TRBV7-9	.	.	TRBJ1-2
TGTGCCAGCAGGGAGACCCTCTGGGGCAAAAACATTCAGTACTTC	CASRETLWGKNIQYF	TRBV2	.	.	TRBJ2-4
TGTGCCAGCAGCACTAGCGGGAGGTCCTACAATGAGCAGTTCTTC	CASSTSGRSYNEQFF	TRBV7-2	TRBD2	.	TRBJ2-1
TGTGCCAGCAGCTTAGTTGGGGGTAACACTGAAGCTTTCTTT	CASSLVGGNTEAFF	TRBV11-1	.	.	TRBJ1-1
TGCGCCAGCAGACTAGCGGGAGGAATTAGGAATGAGCAGTTCTTC	CASRLAGGIRNEQFF	TRBV5-1	TRBD2	once	TRBJ2-1
TGCGCCAGCAGCTTTCGGCCCGGGACAGACAGTTACAATGAGCAGTTCTTC	CASSFRPGTDSYNEQFF	TRBV4-1	TRBD1	once	TRBJ2-1
TGTGCCATCAGTGATGGAACTAGCGGGGCAGGAAATGAGCAGTTCTTC	CAISDGTSGAGNEQFF	TRBV10-3	TRBD2	.	TRBJ2-1
TGTGCCAGCTCGCCCACCCGTTCGGATAGAAAGGGTGAAGCTTTCTTT	CASSPTRSDRKGEAFF	TRBV18	.	.	TRBJ1-1
TGTGCCACCAGCAGAGTACCGCGAAAGTATACAGATACGCAGTATTTT	CATSRVPRKYTDTQYF	TRBV15	.	.	TRBJ2-3
TGTGCCAGCAGCCGGGGGGGTACTGAAGCTTTCTTT	CASSRGGTEAFF	TRBV27	.	.	TRBJ1-1
TGCGCCAGCAGCGAACAGGGGGCGACTGGAAACACCATATATTTT	CASSEQGATGNTIYF	TRBV5-1	TRBD1	.	TRBJ1-3
TGTGCCAGCAGTCAGGGGACGGTGAATAATTCACCCCTCCACTTT	CASSQGTVNNSPLHF	TRBV27	.	.	TRBJ1-6
TGTGCCAGCAGCTTGCAGGACACTGAAGCTTTCTTT	CASSLQDTEAFF	TRBV7-3	.	.	TRBJ1-1
TGTGCCAGCAGCACAGGGGCCCCCTATGGCTACACCTTC	CASSTGAPYGYTF	TRBV28	TRBD1	.	TRBJ1-2
TGTGCCAGCATATCGAACGCGGGGGAAGAAAAACTGTTTTTT	CASISNAGEEKLFF	TRBV28	.	.	TRBJ1-4
TGTGCCAGCAGTTTAGCAAGGGCAGGGAATAGTGAGCAGTTCTTC	CASSLARAGNSEQFF	TRBV28	.	.	TRBJ2-1
TGTGCCAGCAGCTTGGGCCACTTC	CASSLGHF	TRBV7-9	.	.	TRBJ2-5
TGCGCCAGCGGCGACCCTAAGGGCAATGAGCAGTTCTTC	CASGDPKGNEQFF	TRBV5-1	.	.	TRBJ2-1
TGTGCCAGCAGCGTAGGAGGGGACGGACTAGCGGTTTACAATGAGCAGTTCTTC	CASSVGGDGLAVYNEQFF	TRBV9	TRBD2	.	TRBJ2-1
TGTGCCATCAAAGGGGGCGCAGGGCCTAACTATGGCTACACCTTC	CAIKGGAGPNYGYTF	TRBV10-3	TRBD1	.	TRBJ1-2
TGTGCCAGCAGCCGCGGGACAGACAATTCACCCCTCCACTTT	CASSRGTDNSPLHF	TRBV7-3	TRBD1	.	TRBJ1-6
TGTGCCAGCTCACCACGGAAGGACAGGGGAACCACTGAAGCTTTCTTT	CASSPRKDRGTTEAFF	TRBV18	TRBD1	.	TRBJ1-1
TGTGCCAGCAGTTTCCCCGGGACAGTCGTTAATGAAAAACTGTTTTTT	CASSFPGTVVNEKLFF	TRBV28	TRBD1	.	TRBJ1-4
TGTGCCTGGACCGGGACCCCGAGGTCCTACAATGAGCAGTTCTTC	CAWTGTPRSYNEQFF	TRBV30	.	.	TRBJ2-1
TGTGCCAGCTCACGGAACAGGGGGAACGCTGAAGCTTTCTTT	CASSRNRGNAEAFF	TRBV18	TRBD1	.	TRBJ1-1
TGTGCCAGCAGCTTAGCGGTCGGGGAGCAGTACTTC	CASSLAVGEQYF	TRBV11-2	.	.	TRBJ2-7
TGTGCCAGCAGTTTCCCTACCGACCTTGGCCATGAGCAGTTCTTC	CASSFPTDLGHEQFF	TRBV28	.	.	TRBJ2-1
TGCGCCAGCAGCTCTCTCGGGCCAGAACACACCGGGGAGCTGTTTTTT	CASSSLGPEHTGELFF	TRBV5-1	.	.	TRBJ2-2
TGTGCCAGCAGTGAACACCCAGGACAGGGCGGGTACAATGAGCAGTTCTTC	CASSEHPGQGGYNEQFF	TRBV6-1	TRBD1	.	TRBJ2-1